The clone carrying this TCR beta chain was observed at least ten times. The data are from a study of T cells after yellow fever vaccination. Regarding the study as a whole: The secondary response was weaker, and its peak arrived faster, on day 5 versus 15.

A process of 5'RACE template switching, which added a universal primer site and UMIs, was used to make TCR cDNA. TCRdb reprocessed the 5' RACE reads via MiXCR and lists one record per CDR3 protein. The sample has approximately 32,000 distinct CDR3 sequences, over 9.5% seen once. V lost 3 bases and J 6 bases, leaving 11 bases between the germline ends. This CDR3 spans 13 amino acids. The receptor was derived from a man aged 18 to 29 who received the YFV17D yellow fever vaccine. Sequenced here: PBMCs, either bulk or a sorted T-cell subset (CD4+, CD8+, memory, or dextramer-sorted; not recorded which), sampled roughly 14 days after the first yellow fever vaccination. The chain uses TRBV12-3 or TRBV12-4 and TRBJ1-2, with a tentative D call TRBD1 (5 bases). CDR3 in amino acids: CASSLIGENGYTF. The CDR3 DNA is TGTGCCAGCAGTTTGATAGGGGAGAATGGCTACACCTTC.